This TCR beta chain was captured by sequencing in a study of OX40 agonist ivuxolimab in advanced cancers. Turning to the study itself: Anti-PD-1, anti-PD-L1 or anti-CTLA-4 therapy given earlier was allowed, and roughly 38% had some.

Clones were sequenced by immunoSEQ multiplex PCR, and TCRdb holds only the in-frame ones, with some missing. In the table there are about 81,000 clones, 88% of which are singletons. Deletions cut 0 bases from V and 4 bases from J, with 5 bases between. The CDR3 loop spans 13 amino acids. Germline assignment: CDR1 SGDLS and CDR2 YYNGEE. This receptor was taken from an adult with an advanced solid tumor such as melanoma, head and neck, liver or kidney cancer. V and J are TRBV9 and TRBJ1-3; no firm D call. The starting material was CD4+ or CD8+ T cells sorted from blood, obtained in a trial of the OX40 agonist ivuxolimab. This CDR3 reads CASSVAQGNTIYF. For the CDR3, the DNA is TGTGCCAGCAGCGTAGCCCAGGGAAACACCATATATTTT.